A single sample is the source of the 14 T cell receptor beta chains below, sequenced in a study of beta chain features in type 1 diabetes. Every bit of the isolated RNA underwent reverse transcription, so sequencing read expressed TCRB transcripts. Clones were sequenced by immunoSEQ multiplex PCR, and TCRdb holds only the in-frame ones, with some missing. The sample consists of 850,000 to 900,000 clones, 15% to 20% of them appearing once. The sample taken for sequencing was naive CD4+ T cells from blood. The receptor set was obtained from a woman between 18 and 30 years old in good health.

V gene TRBV29-1 combines with J gene TRBJ2-2, with D unclear. Trimming removed 2 bases from V and 2 bases from J, with 6 bases in between. The germline V gene has CDR1 SQVTM and CDR2 ANQGSEA. This CDR3 has 13 residues. CDR3 nucleotide sequence: TGCAGCGTTGAATCATATAACACCGGGGAGCTGTTTTTT. It translates to CSVESYNTGELFF.

This chain uses TRBV4-1 with TRBJ2-3; possibly TRBD1 for D (5 bases). Between the trimmed V and J ends, which lost 1 base and 2 bases, there was a span of 16 bases. Germline V gene data show CDR1 as MGHRA and CDR2 as YSYEKL. The CDR3 sequence is 17 residues long. CDR3 DNA: TGCGCCAGCAGCCAAGTCGGCAGGGAACGGTACACAGATACGCAGTATTTT. It encodes CASSQVGRERYTDTQYF.

This clone was picked up a small number of times. This rearrangement joins TRBV20-1 to TRBJ1-1; no firm D call. CDR3 size: 9 residues. CDR1 and CDR2 (germline): DFQATT, SNEGSKA (reference sequence). CDR3 loop: CSFRTEAFF. The CDR3 nucleotides read TGCAGCTTCCGCACTGAAGCTTTCTTT.

This sequence joins TRBV2 and TRBJ1-1; D is perhaps TRBD1 (5 bases). The V gene's germline CDR1 is SNHLY and CDR2 FYNNEI. V was trimmed by 6 bases and J by 4 bases, leaving 9 bases between them. This CDR3 contains 12 residues. CDR3 sequence reads: CASRRTPTEAFF. The CDR3 DNA sequence: TGTGCCAGCAGGCGGACACCCACTGAAGCTTTCTTT. Full variable domain (outside the CDR3, taken from reference TRBV2 and TRBJ1-1): EPEVTQTPSHQVTQMGQEVILRCVPISNHLYFYWYRQILGQKVEFLVSFYNNEISEKSEIFDDQFSVERPDGSNFTLKIRSTKLEDSAMYFCASRRTPTEAFFGQGTRLTVV.

The chain employs TRBV4-2 and TRBJ2-1; 12 nucleotides match TRBD2. Germline V gene lookup returns CDR1 LGHNA and CDR2 YNFKEQ. With 2 bases clipped from V and 4 bases from J, the junction kept 3 bases outside the gene matches. The CDR3 runs 16 residues. The DNA for the CDR3 is TGTGCCAGCAGCCAACAGACTAGCGGGAGATACAATGAGCAGTTCTTC. Its translation is CASSQQTSGRYNEQFF.

This clone was counted between two and nine times. This chain links TRBV10-3 with TRBJ1-4; 8 positions match TRBD1. With V trimmed by 0 bases and J by 7 bases, 13 bases remained unmatched. The CDR3 runs 18 residues. Germline V gene lookup returns CDR1 ENHRY and CDR2 SYGVKD. CDR3 sequence (DNA): TGTGCCATCAGTGAGTCAGGACAGGGAGCGAATAGTACTGAAAAACTGTTTTTT. The encoded protein is CAISESGQGANSTEKLFF.

This chain joins TRBV4-3 and TRBJ2-3; the D gene is possibly TRBD1 (6 bases). V was clipped by 1 base and J by 6 bases, with 29 bases between them. Germline CDR1 LGHNA, CDR2 YSLEER. The CDR3 sequence is 20 residues long. The CDR3 is CASSQAYSKAFSTGPDTQYF. The CDR3 region has the DNA TGCGCCAGCAGCCAAGCGTATTCTAAGGCCTTTTCGACAGGCCCCGATACGCAGTATTTT.

In its sample, this clone was seen a few times. The rearrangement uses TRBV6-6 and TRBJ2-4; D remains unclear. This CDR3 is built from 12 residues. Per the germline V gene, CDR1 is MNHNY and CDR2 is SVGAGI (reference sequence). V gave up 6 bases and J gave up 1 base, with 4 bases separating them. CDR3 residues: CASRGAKNIQYF. DNA of the CDR3: TGTGCCAGCAGGGGGGCCAAAAACATTCAGTACTTC.

This clone came up a few times. The rearrangement joins TRBV18 to TRBJ1-5; maybe TRBD1 (6 bases). CDR3 length: 13 residues. The V gene's germline CDR1 is KGHSH and CDR2 LQKENI. Trimming stripped 6 bases from V and 4 bases from J, with 10 bases between. CDR3 residues: CASSKGENQPQHF. CDR3 nucleotides: TGTGCCAGCTCCAAGGGGGAAAATCAGCCCCAGCATTTT. The whole variable domain, filled in from reference TRBV18 and TRBJ1-5, reads NAGVMQNPRHLVRRRGQEARLRCSPMKGHSHVYWYRQLPEEGLKFMVYLQKENIIDESGMPKERFSAEFPKEGPSILRIQQVVRGDSAAYFCASSKGENQPQHFGDGTRLSIL.

This clone has more than one count but fewer than ten. The chain combines TRBV7-6 with TRBJ2-1, with 10 bases that match TRBD1. Germline values: CDR1 SGHVS, CDR2 FNYEAQ. The CDR3 runs to 15 residues. Germline trimming cut 1 base from V and 10 bases from J; bases unmatched to any gene: 7. The CDR3 is CASSLEGQGLYEQFF. For the CDR3, the DNA is TGTGCCAGCAGCTTAGAGGGACAGGGGTTATACGAGCAGTTCTTC.

This clone was picked up a small number of times. The chain has TRBV7-2 and TRBJ2-5; 8 nucleotides agree with TRBD2. J gave up 3 bases and V 5 bases, and 8 bases lay outside the gene matches. From germline, CDR1 is SGHTA and CDR2 FQGNSA. The CDR3 extends over 15 amino acids. The CDR3: CASSPPGGGEETQYF. CDR3 DNA: TGTGCCAGCAGCCCGCCGGGGGGGGGCGAAGAGACCCAGTACTTC. The variable domain in full, completed from reference TRBV7-2 and TRBJ2-5, reads GAGVSQSPSNKVTEKGKDVELRCDPISGHTALYWYRQSLGQGLEFLIYFQGNSAPDKSGLPSDRFSAERTGGSVSTLTIQRTQQEDSAVYLCASSPPGGGEETQYFGPGTRLLVL.

A few counts support this clone. V gene TRBV5-1 combines with J gene TRBJ2-1, with 8 bases identical to TRBD2. V lost 5 bases to trimming and J lost 4 bases; unmatched junction nucleotides: 8. This CDR3 comprises 15 residues. In germline, CDR1 is SGHRS, CDR2 YFSETQ. The CDR3 loop reads CASSLAGRPYNEQFF. CDR3 coding DNA: TGCGCCAGCAGTTTAGCGGGACGCCCTTACAATGAGCAGTTCTTC. Variable domain in full (rest from reference TRBV5-1 and TRBJ2-1): KAGVTQTPRYLIKTRGQQVTLSCSPISGHRSVSWYQQTPGQGLQFLFEYFSETQRNKGNFPGRFSGRQFSNSRSEMNVSTLELGDSALYLCASSLAGRPYNEQFFGPGTRLTVL.

The V call is TRBV5-6, the J call TRBJ2-3; the D is unclear. V was pared by 5 bases and J by 2 bases, with 18 bases between. CDR3 length: 16 amino acids. The germline V gene encodes CDR1 SGHDT and CDR2 YYEEEE. CDR3 in DNA: TGTGCCAGCAGTCAAATCCGTAGTCCCCCCACAGATACGCAGTATTTT. This codes for CASSQIRSPPTDTQYF.

The CDR3 DNA follows: TGTGCCAGCAGCTCGGGCAGTTCCACCGGGGAGCTGTTTTTT. It translates to CASSSGSSTGELFF. The rearrangement joins TRBV28 to TRBJ2-2; D unclear. The CDR3 sequence is 14 residues long. Germline assignment: CDR1 MDHEN and CDR2 SYDVKM. The V and J ends lost 6 bases and 4 bases respectively, with 12 bases between them.